This is a list of T cell receptor beta chains from one sample in a study of blood T cell repertoires in COVID-19. Method: immunoSEQ multiplex PCR; TCRdb's copy keeps in-frame clones and lacks some. The sample has some 80,000 clones, about 89% seen once. Material for sequencing was peripheral blood. The receptor set was obtained from a man aged 45-65 years with active or convalescent COVID-19. The CDR3 runs from the conserved cysteine through the conserved F or W. A D gene is named only where the DNA matches it firmly. Size is omitted from some rows. Given values are once, few, many or a class for expanded clones.

clone_size d_call j_call v_call cdr3_nt cdr3_aa
- - TRBJ1-2 TRBV15 TGTGCCACCAAGGAGGCGGGGGCGGGTCCCTATGGCTACACCTTC CATKEAGAGPYGYTF
- - TRBJ1-1 TRBV30 TGTGCGGGGCTAAGGGAGGGGGGCACTGAAGCTTTCTTT CAGLREGGTEAFF
- - TRBJ2-6 TRBV6-5 TGTGCCAGCAGTTCTGGGGGGGCCGGGGCCAACGTCCTGACTTTC CASSSGGAGANVLTF
- - TRBJ1-5 TRBV28 TGTGCCAGCAGTCGTCCTCAGGGACCCCAGCATTTT CASSRPQGPQHF
- - TRBJ1-1 TRBV27 TGTGCCAGCAAGGGGGAAATGAACACTGAAGCTTTCTTT CASKGEMNTEAFF
- - TRBJ1-5 TRBV25-1 TGTGCCAGCAGCCAAACAGGATGGAATCAGCCCCAGCATTTT CASSQTGWNQPQHF
- - TRBJ2-2 TRBV7-2 TGTGCCAGCAGCGGTAGAACGAACACCGGGGAGCTGTTTTTT CASSGRTNTGELFF
- TRBD2 TRBJ2-5 TRBV9 TGTGCCAGCAGCGTAGGACTAGCGGGGGGGAGGCAAGAGACCCAGTACTTC CASSVGLAGGRQETQYF
- TRBD1 TRBJ2-5 TRBV7-7 TGTGCCAGCAGTTTACTAGCCGGGACAGGGGGCGAGACCCAGTACTTC CASSLLAGTGGETQYF
- - TRBJ1-4 TRBV27 TGTGCCAGCAGTCCCCTACAGGACACTAATGAAAAACTGTTTTTT CASSPLQDTNEKLFF
- TRBD1 TRBJ1-5 TRBV6-5 TGTGCCAGCACTAGTCCGGGACAGGGGTTAAGGCCCCAGCATTTT CASTSPGQGLRPQHF
- - TRBJ2-3 TRBV27 TGTGCCAGCAGGGCCCGAGGCGGGTCTAGCACAGATACGCAGTATTTT CASRARGGSSTDTQYF
once - TRBJ1-6 TRBV6-4 TGTGCCAGCAGGAGGGCGCGGGACCCCTATAATTCACCCCTCCACTTT CASRRARDPYNSPLHF
few TRBD1 TRBJ2-1 TRBV12-3/TRBV12-4 TGTGCCAGCAAGGGACAGAATTACAATGAGCAGTTCTTC CASKGQNYNEQFF
once TRBD1 TRBJ1-5 TRBV18 TGTGCCAGCTCACCACCGACAGGGGGGAGTCAGCCCCAGCATTTT CASSPPTGGSQPQHF
- - TRBJ1-2 TRBV6-1 TGTGCCAGCAGTGAAGAAAGGGGGTCCTATGGCTACACCTTC CASSEERGSYGYTF
few - TRBJ1-3 TRBV18 TGTGCCAGCTCACCACAGGGGAAGGCTGGAAACACCATATATTTT CASSPQGKAGNTIYF
- - TRBJ2-1 TRBV19 TGTGCCAGTAGTATGGCAGGCGGGCATGAGCAGTTCTTC CASSMAGGHEQFF
- - TRBJ1-3 TRBV28 TGTGCCAGCAGTTTAGGTGGCGGGACGGCCTCTGGAAACACCATATATTTT CASSLGGGTASGNTIYF
- - TRBJ1-2 TRBV14 TGTGCCAGCAGCCAAGCATGGGCCGAAATGGATGGCTACACCTTC CASSQAWAEMDGYTF
- - TRBJ2-1 TRBV10-1 TGCGCCAGCACAAGTGGACAGATTGTCGATGAGCAGTTCTTC CASTSGQIVDEQFF
- TRBD1 TRBJ2-1 TRBV3-1/TRBV3-2 TGTGCCAGCAGCCAATTACCAGGGGGCGAAAATGAGCAGTTCTTC CASSQLPGGENEQFF
- TRBD2 TRBJ2-3 TRBV2 TGTGCCAGCAGAACTCCGACTAGCGGGGTCGCAGATACGCAGTATTTT CASRTPTSGVADTQYF
- - TRBJ1-6 TRBV19 TGTGCCAGTAGTCAGAGGGAGATCAATTCACCCCTCCACTTT CASSQREINSPLHF
- TRBD2 TRBJ2-5 TRBV5-1 TGCGCCAGCAGCTTGGCTCCGCGGGGGGCGCAAGAGACCCAGTACTTC CASSLAPRGAQETQYF
once TRBD1 TRBJ1-1 TRBV6-4 TGTGCCAGCAGTGACTCGAGGACAGGGGGCAAGACTGAAGCTTTCTTT CASSDSRTGGKTEAFF
- - TRBJ2-3 TRBV27 TGTGCCAGCAGTCAGGCCGGGGGTACGCAGTATTTT CASSQAGGTQYF
- - TRBJ2-1 TRBV6-5 TGTGCCAGCAGTTACCAGTGGGGGGGCCCCGATGAGCAGTTCTTC CASSYQWGGPDEQFF
- - TRBJ1-6 TRBV28 TGTGCCAGCAGTTTCTCCAGGGGCCATTCACCCCTCCACTTT CASSFSRGHSPLHF
- - TRBJ2-5 TRBV6-1 TGTGCCAGCAGTGAAGGGTGGGGGCCCCAAGAGACCCAGTACTTC CASSEGWGPQETQYF
- TRBD1 TRBJ1-4 TRBV5-6 TGTGCCAGCAGCTTCCGGGACAGGGGACTTGAAAAACTGTTTTTT CASSFRDRGLEKLFF
- TRBD1 TRBJ1-5 TRBV18 TGTGCCAGCTCACCCGGGACAGGGGACTATCAGCCCCAGCATTTT CASSPGTGDYQPQHF
- - TRBJ2-7 TRBV5-1 TGCGCCAGCAGTAGGAGGTCCTCCTACGAGCAGTACTTC CASSRRSSYEQYF
- TRBD1 TRBJ2-7 TRBV5-4 TGTGCCAGCAGCTCTGGGACAGAGACCTACGAGCAGTACTTC CASSSGTETYEQYF
- - TRBJ1-3 TRBV3-1/TRBV3-2 TGTGCCAGCACCCGCCTACAGGGAATTGACACCATATATTTT CASTRLQGIDTIYF
- TRBD1 TRBJ2-5 TRBV5-1 TGCGCCAGCAGCACCGGACAGGAGGTGGAGACCCAGTACTTC CASSTGQEVETQYF
- - TRBJ1-2 TRBV19 TGTGCCAGTAGTATAGCCCAGGACAGCCACGATAACTATGGCTACACCTTC CASSIAQDSHDNYGYTF
once TRBD2 TRBJ2-7 TRBV5-1 TGCGCCAGCAGCACCGGGACTAGTCCCTACGAGCAGTACTTC CASSTGTSPYEQYF
once TRBD1 TRBJ1-6 TRBV6-5 TGTGCCAGCAGCTCGGGACAGGGGGCTGGTTCACCCCTCCACTTT CASSSGQGAGSPLHF
- - TRBJ2-5 TRBV24-1 TGTGCCACCAGTGATGACAGAAAAGAGACCCAGTACTTC CATSDDRKETQYF